This TCR beta chain was sequenced for a study of T cells after posttransplantation cyclophosphamide. On the day of bone marrow donation, the related graft donor provided peripheral blood. Looked up from germline, CDR1 is MGHRA and CDR2 is YSYEKL. Trimming removed 7 bases at V and 0 bases at J, with 13 bases between. The length of the CDR3 is 15 residues. Study-wide results and limits: TRB overlap between skin or GI tissue T cells and blood was limited. After PTCy, TRB diversity resembled that of CNI/methotrexate controls.

This table comes from immunoSEQ multiplex PCR, and its TCRdb copy is limited to in-frame clones, with some not included. The sample shows tens of thousands of clones, none of them appearing just once. This clone showed up many times. Its target is unknown. The J gene is TRBJ2-1, the V gene TRBV4-1, with no clear D. The receptor was derived from a man over 45 in good health, CMV-negative, and a related stem cell transplant donor. The source material was PBMCs. CDR3 region: CASTSYSSSYNEQFF. DNA for the CDR3: TGCGCCAGCACGAGCTACTCGAGCTCCTACAATGAGCAGTTCTTC.